The rows below give T cell receptor beta chains drawn from one sample of a study of blood T cell repertoires in COVID-19. TCRdb keeps only in-frame clones here, not all; method: immunoSEQ multiplex PCR. The table shows around 160,000 clones, with 65% to 90% occurring only once. Specimen: peripheral blood. These receptors all come from a man aged 55 to 70 with acute or convalescent COVID-19. Each CDR3 is given with its conserved first and last residue. D genes are given only for firm matches. The size of a clone is reported for some rows only, either as once, few or many, or as a class for expanded clones.

CDR3aa	CDR3nt	abundance	len	d_gene	v_gene	j_gene
CASSLSPGTDTQYF	TGTGCCAGCAGCTTATCCCCTGGCACAGATACGCAGTATTTT	-	14	-	TRBV7-2	TRBJ2-3
CSVETGFTDTQYF	TGCAGCGTTGAAACAGGATTCACAGATACGCAGTATTTT	-	13	-	TRBV29-1	TRBJ2-3
CATSDHDRGLGGYTF	TGTGCCACCAGTGATCATGACAGGGGGCTGGGCGGCTACACCTTC	-	15	TRBD1	TRBV24-1	TRBJ1-2
CATSDLQGGGAQDTQYF	TGTGCCACCAGTGATTTGCAAGGAGGTGGTGCACAGGATACGCAGTATTTT	-	17	-	TRBV24-1	TRBJ2-3
CARGRLATESSYNEQFF	TGTGCCCGAGGGAGACTAGCGACGGAAAGCTCCTACAATGAGCAGTTCTTC	-	17	TRBD2	TRBV19	TRBJ2-1
CASSPRAGEKLFF	TGTGCCAGCAGCCCCCGGGCGGGGGAAAAACTGTTTTTT	-	13	-	TRBV2	TRBJ1-4
CASSLQGAGEPQHF	TGTGCCAGCTCACTACAGGGGGCAGGTGAGCCCCAGCATTTT	-	14	TRBD1	TRBV18	TRBJ1-5
CATARSGSYNEQFF	TGTGCCACCGCGCGTAGCGGGAGTTACAATGAGCAGTTCTTC	-	14	TRBD2	TRBV15	TRBJ2-1
CASALGQGSFGYTF	TGTGCCAGCGCCCTCGGGCAGGGTTCATTTGGCTACACCTTC	-	14	-	TRBV11-2	TRBJ1-2
CAWSVSPSTQYF	TGTGCCTGGAGTGTAAGCCCTTCTACGCAGTACTTC	-	12	-	TRBV30	TRBJ2-7
CASSPLSQGGYGYTF	TGTGCCAGCAGCCCGCTCTCCCAAGGGGGCTATGGCTACACCTTC	-	15	-	TRBV3-1/TRBV3-2	TRBJ1-2
CASSQEWQGNTEAFF	TGCGCCAGCAGCCAAGAATGGCAGGGCAACACTGAAGCTTTCTTT	-	15	-	TRBV4-1	TRBJ1-1
CASSFIAGPPGGIYEQYF	TGTGCCAGCAGTTTTATAGCCGGACCTCCCGGAGGAATCTACGAGCAGTACTTC	-	18	-	TRBV27	TRBJ2-7
CASSQQGTGLAGSEQYF	TGTGCCAGCTCCCAACAGGGGACGGGCCTAGCGGGATCCGAGCAGTACTTC	-	17	TRBD2	TRBV18	TRBJ2-7
CASSFRGRQSSGNTIYF	TGTGCCAGCAGCTTCAGGGGTCGCCAATCCTCTGGAAACACCATATATTTT	-	17	-	TRBV5-8	TRBJ1-3
CASSSQGGNTEAFF	TGCGCCAGCAGCTCTCAGGGGGGGAACACTGAAGCTTTCTTT	-	14	TRBD1	TRBV5-1	TRBJ1-1
CASSESGGNTIYF	TGTGCCAGCAGTGAATCAGGCGGAAACACCATATATTTT	-	13	-	TRBV6-1	TRBJ1-3
CASSPQGRDGYTF	TGTGCCAGCTCACCCCAGGGCAGGGATGGCTACACCTTC	-	13	-	TRBV18	TRBJ1-2
CASSLDPGGDQPQHF	TGCGCCAGCAGCCTAGATCCGGGGGGAGATCAGCCCCAGCATTTT	-	15	-	TRBV5-1	TRBJ1-5
CATSDGTGGPYEQFF	TGTGCCACCAGTGATGGGACGGGAGGGCCCTATGAGCAGTTCTTC	-	15	TRBD2	TRBV24-1	TRBJ2-1
CSASVPGQNYGYTF	TGCAGTGCTAGTGTACCGGGACAGAACTATGGCTACACCTTC	-	14	TRBD1	TRBV20-1	TRBJ1-2
CASSGSARGTQYF	TGTGCCAGCAGCGGGAGTGCACGGGGGACCCAGTACTTC	-	13	-	TRBV11-1	TRBJ2-5
CASSYLQGEQFF	TGTGCCAGCAGTTACCTTCAGGGGGAGCAGTTCTTC	-	12	-	TRBV27	TRBJ2-1
CASSRGGATNEKLFF	TGCGCCAGCAGCCGTGGGGGGGCAACTAATGAAAAACTGTTTTTT	-	15	-	TRBV4-1	TRBJ1-4
CASKGVQGGYGYTF	TGTGCCAGCAAAGGGGTCCAGGGCGGATATGGCTACACCTTC	-	14	-	TRBV27	TRBJ1-2
CASSPGLGQGTSGNTIYF	TGTGCCAGTAGTCCCGGGTTGGGACAGGGGACTTCTGGAAACACCATATATTTT	-	18	TRBD1	TRBV19	TRBJ1-3
CASSELATSVGELFF	TGTGCCAGCAGCGAGCTCGCGACTAGCGTCGGGGAGCTGTTTTTT	-	15	TRBD2	TRBV9	TRBJ2-2
CASSLEGAGEKLFF	TGCGCCAGCAGTCTGGAGGGAGCGGGGGAAAAACTGTTTTTT	-	14	-	TRBV5-1	TRBJ1-4
CASSLVGGDRALSNYGYTF	TGCGCCAGCAGTCTCGTTGGCGGGGACAGGGCCCTATCTAACTATGGCTACACCTTC	-	19	TRBD1	TRBV5-1	TRBJ1-2
CASSQLGTGTEAFF	TGTGCCAGCAGCCAACTGGGGACTGGGACTGAAGCTTTCTTT	-	14	-	TRBV3-1/TRBV3-2	TRBJ1-1
CAWRIAGAPSYNEQFF	TGTGCCTGGAGAATAGCGGGAGCCCCTTCCTACAATGAGCAGTTCTTC	-	16	TRBD2	TRBV30	TRBJ2-1
CASSPTGRSYIQYF	TGTGCCAGCAGTCCCACAGGGAGAAGCTACATTCAGTACTTC	once	14	-	TRBV28	TRBJ2-4
CAWSRRGLPPLHF	TGTGCCTGGAGCCGGCGGGGGCTCCCACCCCTCCACTTT	-	13	-	TRBV30	TRBJ1-6
CASSLSPPAEQYYNEQFF	TGTGCCAGCAGTTTATCTCCCCCCGCGGAACAATATTACAATGAGCAGTTCTTC	many	18	-	TRBV27	TRBJ2-1
CASSIATGKGNQPQHF	TGTGCCAGTAGTATAGCGACAGGGAAGGGCAATCAGCCCCAGCATTTT	-	16	TRBD1	TRBV19	TRBJ1-5
CASSLRGGTGGTNTEAFF	TGCGCCAGCAGCTTGAGAGGAGGGACAGGGGGAACGAACACTGAAGCTTTCTTT	-	18	TRBD1	TRBV5-1	TRBJ1-1
CASSETFERPYEQYF	TGTGCCAGCAGTGAAACGTTCGAGAGGCCCTACGAGCAGTACTTC	-	15	-	TRBV2	TRBJ2-7
CSASLFGLADSKAQEGEQYF	TGCAGTGCTAGTTTATTCGGCCTAGCGGACTCCAAAGCTCAGGAGGGCGAGCAGTACTTC	-	20	TRBD2	TRBV20-1	TRBJ2-7
CAWEGTGHVKAFF	TGTGCCTGGGAAGGGACAGGGCACGTCAAAGCTTTCTTT	-	13	TRBD1	TRBV30	TRBJ1-1
CAIGQGHQPQHF	TGTGCCATCGGACAGGGCCATCAGCCCCAGCATTTT	-	12	TRBD1	TRBV10-3	TRBJ1-5
CATSAPGTVNEKLFF	TGTGCCACCAGCGCCCCCGGGACAGTCAATGAAAAACTGTTTTTT	few	15	TRBD1	TRBV15	TRBJ1-4
CASSITQGSQPQHF	TGTGCCAGCAGTATTACGCAGGGTTCCCAGCCCCAGCATTTT	-	14	-	TRBV27	TRBJ1-5
CASSGGTAYNEQFF	TGTGCCAGCAGCGGAGGGACAGCGTACAATGAGCAGTTCTTC	-	14	-	TRBV7-2	TRBJ2-1
CASSRTDTQYF	TGTGCCAGCAGTCGGACAGATACGCAGTATTTT	once	11	-	TRBV2	TRBJ2-3
CASSFWDTYNSPLHF	TGTGCCAGCAGCTTTTGGGACACTTATAATTCACCCCTCCACTTT	-	15	-	TRBV5-5	TRBJ1-6
CASTRTSANTGELFF	TGCGCCAGCACCCGGACTAGCGCCAACACCGGGGAGCTGTTTTTT	few	15	TRBD2	TRBV5-1	TRBJ2-2
CASSPTGTLAYNEQFF	TGTGCCAGCAGCCCTACGGGGACTCTTGCCTACAATGAGCAGTTCTTC	-	16	-	TRBV11-3	TRBJ2-1
CASSEARETQYF	TGTGCCAGCAGTGAAGCGCGAGAGACCCAGTACTTC	-	12	-	TRBV2	TRBJ2-5
CASSDPGGGNEKLFF	TGTGCCAGCAGTGACCCCGGGGGAGGTAATGAAAAACTGTTTTTT	-	15	-	TRBV6-1	TRBJ1-4
CASHRDTNTEAFF	TGTGCCAGCCACCGGGACACCAACACTGAAGCTTTCTTT	-	13	-	TRBV2	TRBJ1-1
CASSATSGELFF	TGTGCCAGCAGCGCGACTAGCGGGGAGCTGTTTTTT	-	12	-	TRBV11-2	TRBJ2-2
CASSGSRNSPLHF	TGTGCCAGCAGTGGGAGTAGGAATTCACCCCTCCACTTT	-	13	-	TRBV27	TRBJ1-6
CASSRRPGLIGDTQYF	TGTGCCAGCAGCCGACGGCCGGGACTTATAGGAGATACGCAGTATTTT	-	16	-	TRBV14	TRBJ2-3
CASSDLAGPQFF	TGTGCCAGCAGTGACTTAGCGGGCCCCCAGTTCTTC	-	12	TRBD2	TRBV25-1	TRBJ2-1
CASSERVTYEQYF	TGTGCCAGCAGTGAGCGCGTTACCTACGAGCAGTACTTC	-	13	-	TRBV2	TRBJ2-7
CASSPERTQYF	TGTGCCAGCAGTCCGGAGAGGACCCAGTACTTC	-	11	-	TRBV6-5	TRBJ2-5
CASSLLSPRADTQYF	TGTGCCAGCAGCCTCCTCTCCCCCAGGGCAGATACGCAGTATTTT	-	15	-	TRBV7-3	TRBJ2-3